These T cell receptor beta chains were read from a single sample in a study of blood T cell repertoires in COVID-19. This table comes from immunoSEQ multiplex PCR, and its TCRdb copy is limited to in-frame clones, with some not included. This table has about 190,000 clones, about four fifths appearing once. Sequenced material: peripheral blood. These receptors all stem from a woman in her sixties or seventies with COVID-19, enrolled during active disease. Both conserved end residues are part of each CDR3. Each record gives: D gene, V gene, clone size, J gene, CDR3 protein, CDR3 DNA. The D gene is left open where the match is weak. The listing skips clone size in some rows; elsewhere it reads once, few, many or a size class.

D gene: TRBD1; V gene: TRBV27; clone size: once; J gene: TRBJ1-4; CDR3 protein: CASSKGQIREKLFF; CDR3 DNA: TGTGCCAGCAGTAAGGGACAGATTCGAGAAAAACTGTTTTTT
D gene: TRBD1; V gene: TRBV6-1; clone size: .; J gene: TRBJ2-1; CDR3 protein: CASSEYYVGTGGNEQFF; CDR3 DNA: TGTGCCAGCAGTGAATATTACGTGGGGACAGGGGGGAATGAGCAGTTCTTC
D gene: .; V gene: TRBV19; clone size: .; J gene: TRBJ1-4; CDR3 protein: CASSRDDSPNEKLFF; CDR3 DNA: TGTGCCAGTAGTCGAGATGACAGCCCTAATGAAAAACTGTTTTTT
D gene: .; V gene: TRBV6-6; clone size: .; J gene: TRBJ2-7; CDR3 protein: CASSYAPRGEQYF; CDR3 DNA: TGTGCCAGCAGTTACGCTCCCAGGGGAGAGCAGTACTTC
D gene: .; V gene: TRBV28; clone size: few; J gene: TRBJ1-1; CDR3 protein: CASSAHPRGNTEAFF; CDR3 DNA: TGTGCCAGCAGTGCCCACCCAAGGGGGAACACTGAAGCTTTCTTT
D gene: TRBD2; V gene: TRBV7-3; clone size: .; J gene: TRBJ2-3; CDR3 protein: CASSLGASGGTDTQYF; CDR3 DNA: TGTGCCAGCAGCTTAGGGGCTAGCGGGGGCACAGATACGCAGTATTTT
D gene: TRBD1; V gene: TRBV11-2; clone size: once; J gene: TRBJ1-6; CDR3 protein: CASSLGQGASPLHF; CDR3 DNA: TGTGCCAGCAGCTTAGGACAGGGCGCCTCACCCCTCCACTTT
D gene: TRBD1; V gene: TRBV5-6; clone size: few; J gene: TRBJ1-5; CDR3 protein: CASSLSGQTWSNQPQHF; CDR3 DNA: TGTGCCAGCAGCTTGTCGGGACAGACCTGGAGCAATCAGCCCCAGCATTTT
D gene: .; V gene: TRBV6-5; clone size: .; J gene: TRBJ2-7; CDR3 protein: CASKPGGNSHEQYF; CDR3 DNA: TGTGCCAGCAAGCCAGGGGGGAACTCCCACGAGCAGTACTTC
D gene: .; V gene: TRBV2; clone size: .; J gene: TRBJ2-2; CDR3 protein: CASSDGRQGGTGELFF; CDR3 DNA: TGTGCCAGCAGTGACGGGAGACAGGGTGGGACCGGGGAGCTGTTTTTT
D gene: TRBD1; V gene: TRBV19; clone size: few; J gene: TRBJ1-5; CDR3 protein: CASSGTGNQPQHF; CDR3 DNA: TGTGCCAGTAGTGGGACAGGGAATCAGCCCCAGCATTTT
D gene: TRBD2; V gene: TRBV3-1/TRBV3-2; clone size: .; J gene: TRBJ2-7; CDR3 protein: CASSQGAGGGEQYF; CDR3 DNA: TGTGCCAGCAGCCAGGGAGCGGGAGGGGGCGAGCAGTACTTC
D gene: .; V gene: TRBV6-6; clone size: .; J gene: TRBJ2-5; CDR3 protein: CASSNTQETQYF; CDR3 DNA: TGTGCCAGCAGTAACACCCAAGAGACCCAGTACTTC
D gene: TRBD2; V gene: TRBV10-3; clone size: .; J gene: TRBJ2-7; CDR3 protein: CAISLRGTSGSLNEQYF; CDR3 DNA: TGTGCCATCAGCCTCCGGGGGACTAGCGGGAGTTTAAACGAGCAGTACTTC
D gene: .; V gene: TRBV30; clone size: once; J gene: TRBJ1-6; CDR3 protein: CAWSPIGGSYNSPLHF; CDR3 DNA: TGTGCCTGGAGTCCCATAGGAGGCTCCTATAATTCACCCCTCCACTTT
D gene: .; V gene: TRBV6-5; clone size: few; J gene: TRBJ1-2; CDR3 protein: CASIPGGPGVGYTF; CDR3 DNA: TGTGCCAGCATTCCGGGGGGGCCGGGTGTGGGCTACACCTTC
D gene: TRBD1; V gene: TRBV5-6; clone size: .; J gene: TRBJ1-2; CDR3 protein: CASSTGTANYGYTF; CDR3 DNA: TGTGCCAGCAGCACCGGGACAGCTAACTATGGCTACACCTTC
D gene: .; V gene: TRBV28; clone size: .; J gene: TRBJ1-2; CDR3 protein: CASSHVLGYTF; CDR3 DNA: TGTGCCAGCAGTCACGTACTTGGCTACACCTTC
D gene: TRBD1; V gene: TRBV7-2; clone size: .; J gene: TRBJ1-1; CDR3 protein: CASSQGQFRGAFF; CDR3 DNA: TGTGCCAGCAGCCAGGGACAGTTTAGGGGAGCTTTCTTT
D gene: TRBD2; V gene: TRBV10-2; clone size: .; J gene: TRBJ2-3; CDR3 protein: CASSIKTSGGGDTQYF; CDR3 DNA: TGCGCCAGCAGCATCAAGACTAGCGGGGGGGGAGATACGCAGTATTTT
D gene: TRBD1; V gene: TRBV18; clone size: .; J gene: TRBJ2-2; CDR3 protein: CASSPPGTALELFF; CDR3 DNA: TGTGCCAGCTCACCACCGGGGACAGCCCTGGAGCTGTTTTTT
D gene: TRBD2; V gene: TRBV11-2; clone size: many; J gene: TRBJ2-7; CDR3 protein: CASSPSGIFYEQYF; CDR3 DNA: TGTGCCAGCAGCCCTAGCGGGATCTTTTACGAGCAGTACTTC
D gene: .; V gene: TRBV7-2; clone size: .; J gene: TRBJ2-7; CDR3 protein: CASSLAAGSYEQYF; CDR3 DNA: TGTGCCAGCAGCTTGGCAGCGGGTTCTTACGAGCAGTACTTC
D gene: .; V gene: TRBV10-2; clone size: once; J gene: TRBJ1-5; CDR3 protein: CASSEPGGNQPQHF; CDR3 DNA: TGCGCCAGCAGTGAGCCCGGTGGCAATCAGCCCCAGCATTTT
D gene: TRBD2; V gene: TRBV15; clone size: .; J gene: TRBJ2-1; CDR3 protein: CATSRGREYNEQFF; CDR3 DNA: TGTGCCACCAGCAGAGGGCGGGAGTACAATGAGCAGTTCTTC
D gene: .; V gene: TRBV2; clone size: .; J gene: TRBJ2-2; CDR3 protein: CASSIDRGGTGELFF; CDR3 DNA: TGTGCCAGCAGTATAGATAGGGGGGGTACCGGGGAGCTGTTTTTT
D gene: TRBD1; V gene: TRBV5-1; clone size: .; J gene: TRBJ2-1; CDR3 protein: CASSPTGGGEQFF; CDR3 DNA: TGCGCCAGCAGCCCGACAGGGGGCGGGGAGCAGTTCTTC
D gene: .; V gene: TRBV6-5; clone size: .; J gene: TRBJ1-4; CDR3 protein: CASSSFEIEKLFF; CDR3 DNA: TGTGCCAGCTCATCTTTCGAGATTGAAAAACTGTTTTTT
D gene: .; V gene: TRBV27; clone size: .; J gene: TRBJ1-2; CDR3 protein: CASSSGPTQYPYGYTF; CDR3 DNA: TGTGCCAGCAGCAGCGGGCCGACCCAATACCCATATGGCTACACCTTC
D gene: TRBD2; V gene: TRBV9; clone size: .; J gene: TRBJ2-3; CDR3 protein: CASSVAASGSTDTQYF; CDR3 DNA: TGTGCCAGCAGCGTAGCGGCTAGCGGGAGCACAGATACGCAGTATTTT
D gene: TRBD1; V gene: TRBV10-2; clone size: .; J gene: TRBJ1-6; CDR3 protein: CASSENGDRNSPLHF; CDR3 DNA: TGCGCCAGCAGTGAGAATGGGGACAGGAATTCACCCCTCCACTTT
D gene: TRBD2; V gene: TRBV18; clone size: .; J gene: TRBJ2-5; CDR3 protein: CASSLSRLAGGKETQYF; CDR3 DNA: TGTGCCAGCTCCCTGTCCCGACTAGCGGGAGGTAAAGAGACCCAGTACTTC
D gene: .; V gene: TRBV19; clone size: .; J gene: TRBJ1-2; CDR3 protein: CASTPGGAGYTF; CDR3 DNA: TGTGCCAGTACCCCCGGCGGAGCTGGCTACACCTTC
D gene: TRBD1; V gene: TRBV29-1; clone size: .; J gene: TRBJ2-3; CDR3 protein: CSVPPGQGNTDTQYF; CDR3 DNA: TGCAGCGTTCCTCCGGGACAGGGGAACACAGATACGCAGTATTTT
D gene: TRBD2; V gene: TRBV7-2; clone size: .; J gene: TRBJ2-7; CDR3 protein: CASSLRLAGGSGEQYF; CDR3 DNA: TGTGCCAGCAGCTTAAGGCTAGCGGGAGGGTCTGGCGAGCAGTACTTC
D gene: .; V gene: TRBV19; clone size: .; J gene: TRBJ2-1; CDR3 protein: CASSPRHLSSYNEQFF; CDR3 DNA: TGTGCCAGTAGTCCGAGACACCTGAGCTCCTACAATGAGCAGTTCTTC
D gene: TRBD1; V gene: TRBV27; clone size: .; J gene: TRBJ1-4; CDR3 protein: CASSPWTGVEGTNEKLFF; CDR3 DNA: TGTGCCAGCAGCCCATGGACAGGGGTGGAGGGAACTAATGAAAAACTGTTTTTT
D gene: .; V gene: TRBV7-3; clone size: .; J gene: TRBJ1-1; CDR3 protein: CASSLISQGIVNTEAFF; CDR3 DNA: TGTGCCAGCAGCTTAATCTCGCAGGGAATCGTGAACACTGAAGCTTTCTTT
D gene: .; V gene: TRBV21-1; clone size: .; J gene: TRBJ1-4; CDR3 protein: CASSKSGDNEKLFF; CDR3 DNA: TGTGCCAGCAGCAAATCAGGTGATAATGAAAAACTGTTTTTT
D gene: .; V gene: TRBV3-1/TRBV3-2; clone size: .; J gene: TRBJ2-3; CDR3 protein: CASSHRQRRTDTQYF; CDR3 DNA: TGTGCCAGCAGCCACAGACAGAGGAGAACAGATACGCAGTATTTT
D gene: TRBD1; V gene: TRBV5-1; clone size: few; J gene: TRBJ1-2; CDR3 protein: CASSLSKAQTGGGYTF; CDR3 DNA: TGCGCCAGCAGCTTGTCTAAGGCCCAGACAGGGGGTGGCTACACCTTC
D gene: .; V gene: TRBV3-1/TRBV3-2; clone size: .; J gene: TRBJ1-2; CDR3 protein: CASSEYDRRSGYTF; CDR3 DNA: TGTGCCAGCAGCGAGTATGACAGGCGGTCTGGCTACACCTTC
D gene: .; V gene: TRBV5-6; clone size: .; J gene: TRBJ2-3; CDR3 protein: CASSYTKVWTDTQYF; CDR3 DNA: TGTGCCAGCAGCTACACTAAGGTTTGGACAGATACGCAGTATTTT
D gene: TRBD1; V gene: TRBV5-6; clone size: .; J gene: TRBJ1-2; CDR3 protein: CASSLDTGAPLSGYTF; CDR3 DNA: TGTGCCAGCAGCTTGGATACAGGGGCCCCCCTGAGTGGCTACACCTTC
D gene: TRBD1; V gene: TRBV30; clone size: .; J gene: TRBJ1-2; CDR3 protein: CAWPDRGRLLFYGYTF; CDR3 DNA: TGTGCCTGGCCTGACAGGGGGCGATTACTCTTCTATGGCTACACCTTC
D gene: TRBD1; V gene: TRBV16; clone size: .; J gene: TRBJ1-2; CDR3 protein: CASSQFGTGEVDGYTF; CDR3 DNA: TGTGCCAGCAGCCAATTCGGGACAGGGGAGGTTGATGGCTACACCTTC
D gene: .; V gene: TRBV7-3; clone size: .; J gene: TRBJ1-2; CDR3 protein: CASSPGFNYGYTF; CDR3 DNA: TGTGCCAGCAGCCCAGGGTTTAACTATGGCTACACCTTC
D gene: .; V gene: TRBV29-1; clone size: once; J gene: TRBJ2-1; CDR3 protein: CSVVKTESSYNEQFF; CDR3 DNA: TGCAGCGTTGTCAAGACAGAGAGCTCCTACAATGAGCAGTTCTTC
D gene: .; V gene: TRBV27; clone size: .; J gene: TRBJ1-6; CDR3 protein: CASSLMTASYNSPLHF; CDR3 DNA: TGTGCCAGCAGTTTAATGACAGCCTCCTATAATTCACCCCTCCACTTT
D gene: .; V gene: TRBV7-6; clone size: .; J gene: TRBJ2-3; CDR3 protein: CASSLGSGVGVDTQYF; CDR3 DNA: TGTGCCAGCAGCTTAGGCTCGGGAGTGGGAGTAGATACGCAGTATTTT